These 15 T cell receptor beta chains came from one sample sequenced in a study of neoadjuvant anti-PD-1 for oral cavity cancer. Time point indicated: after neoadjuvant nivolumab, at surgical resection. Profiled with immunoSEQ multiplex PCR; TCRdb holds only in-frame clones, not every one. Found here are about 68,000 clones, around 83% of them singletons; the top ten hold 3% to 3.5%. The sample was PBMCs, taken after nivolumab (anti-PD-1) treatment. Receptors were obtained from a person between 40 and 79 years old with oral cavity squamous cell carcinoma.

V and J are TRBV7-2 and TRBJ2-7; TRBD2 is a possible D gene (6 bases). The V gene lost 3 bases and the J gene lost 2 bases, with 11 bases spanning the gap. The length of the CDR3 is 14 residues. Germline CDR1 and CDR2: SGHTA and FQGNSA. Written as DNA, the CDR3 is TGTGCCAGCAGCTTGGGGGGACTTACCTACGAGCAGTACTTC. The encoded protein is CASSLGGLTYEQYF.

This chain joins TRBV5-4 and TRBJ2-1; TRBD1 is a possible D gene (6 bases). Germline values: CDR1 SGHNT, CDR2 YYREEE (reference sequence). The CDR3 runs 16 residues. V lost 4 bases to trimming and J lost 4 bases, with 18 bases between them. This CDR3 reads CASSPVGGASYNEQFF. In nucleotides, the CDR3 is TGTGCCAGCAGCCCCGTAGGGGGAGCCTCTTACAATGAGCAGTTCTTC.

The count of this clone is one. The chain links TRBV2 to TRBJ2-5, with TRBD1 matching 7 bases. Trimming cost V 5 bases and J 5 bases; bases outside gene matches: 11. Looked up from germline, CDR1 is SNHLY and CDR2 is FYNNEI. This CDR3 comprises 15 residues. CDR3 sequence reads: CASSYSWDSSETQYF. The CDR3 nucleotides are TGTGCCAGCAGTTACTCTTGGGACAGTTCGGAGACCCAGTACTTC. Together with reference TRBV2 and TRBJ2-5, the CDR3 gives the full variable domain: EPEVTQTPSHQVTQMGQEVILRCVPISNHLYFYWYRQILGQKVEFLVSFYNNEISEKSEIFDDQFSVERPDGSNFTLKIRSTKLEDSAMYFCASSYSWDSSETQYFGPGTRLLVL.

CDR3 nucleotides: TGTGCCAGCAGTCAGGGGCGGAGTGAAAAACTGTTTTTT. Protein: CASSQGRSEKLFF. V gene TRBV6-1 combines with J gene TRBJ1-4; possible D gene TRBD1, 6 bases. This CDR3 is built from 13 residues. Germline V gene lookup returns CDR1 MNHNS and CDR2 SASEGT. The V and J ends lost 5 bases and 7 bases respectively, with 11 bases between them.

The rearrangement links TRBV10-2 to TRBJ2-4, with D possibly TRBD2 on 5 matching bases. The CDR3 length is 13 residues. Trimming left V 4 bases short and J 8 bases short, with 12 bases between. Germline V gene data show CDR1 as WSHSY and CDR2 as SAAADI. DNA for the CDR3: TGCGCCAGCAGTGTAAGGGAGAAGGACATTCAGTACTTC. Amino acids: CASSVREKDIQYF.

The J gene is TRBJ2-5, the V gene TRBV25-1, with D perhaps TRBD2 (7 bases). In germline, CDR1 is MGHDK, CDR2 SYGVNS. The ends were cut back, 4 bases at V and 4 bases at J, with 13 bases in the middle. This CDR3 contains 14 residues. The CDR3 DNA follows: TGTGCCAGCAGTGTTCGGGGGGCGGGAGAGACCCAGTACTTC. Amino acids: CASSVRGAGETQYF.

This rearrangement joins TRBV28 to TRBJ1-2; D is possibly TRBD1 (5 bases). Germline loops: CDR1 MDHEN, CDR2 SYDVKM. CDR3 length equals 18 residues. The V and J ends lost 3 bases and 4 bases respectively, with 24 bases between them. The CDR3 DNA sequence: TGTGCCAGCAGTTTGATTGGGGCTGGAAGGGAATCGGGCTATGGCTACACCTTC. Encoded protein: CASSLIGAGRESGYGYTF.

This chain connects TRBV6-1 to TRBJ1-2, with D perhaps TRBD1 (5 bases). This CDR3 comprises 12 residues. The germline gives CDR1 MNHNS, CDR2 SASEGT. V lost 7 bases, J lost 8 bases, and 14 bases lay in between. The CDR3 DNA reads TGTGCCAGCATACCGGGGGTCGGCGGCTACACCTTC. Encoded protein: CASIPGVGGYTF.

The sample holds one count of this clone. V gene TRBV6-5 combines with J gene TRBJ2-1, with 9 bases identical to TRBD2. The CDR3 extends over 16 amino acids. CDR1 and CDR2 from the germline V gene are MNHEY and SVGAGI. Trimming removed 0 bases from V and 5 bases from J; junction bases left unmatched: 5. Here the CDR3 DNA reads TGTGCCAGCAGTTACTCGGCGGGAGGGGTTAACAATGAGCAGTTCTTC. Amino acid sequence: CASSYSAGGVNNEQFF.

The rearrangement uses TRBV18 and TRBJ1-4; no reliable D call. CDR3 length: 14 amino acids. The germline CDR1 and CDR2 sequences are KGHSH and LQKENI. Trimming removed 1 base at V and 3 bases at J, with 6 bases between. This CDR3 reads CASSPRSANEKLFF. Written as DNA, the CDR3 is TGTGCCAGCTCACCACGGTCAGCTAATGAAAAACTGTTTTTT.

The V and J genes are TRBV27 and TRBJ2-2; D remains unclear. The CDR3 spans 13 residues. The V gene lost 5 bases and the J gene lost 7 bases, with 11 bases spanning the gap. In germline, CDR1 is MNHEY, CDR2 SMNVEV (reference sequence). The CDR3 nucleotides are TGTGCCAGCAGTCCCCTTGTAATCGGGGAGCTGTTTTTT. Encoded protein: CASSPLVIGELFF.

V is TRBV21-1 and J is TRBJ1-5; TRBD1, as called in the table, went unchecked against the DNA. TRBV21-1 is tagged as a pseudogene. CDR3 length equals 18 residues. CDR3 sequence: CASSSRLGQLNSNQPQHF. The CDR3 nucleotides read TGTGCCAGCAGCAGCCGTCTGGGACAGCTTAATAGCAATCAGCCCCAGCATTTT.

The gene calls are TRBV29-1 and TRBJ2-5; D is possibly TRBD1 (6 bases). The CDR3 loop spans 13 amino acids. CDR1 SQVTM and CDR2 ANQGSEA come from the germline V gene. Trimming took off 6 bases at V and 5 bases at J, with 16 bases between the two ends. CDR3 in DNA: TGCAGCGTCTGGGACAACCCAAGGGAGACCCAGTACTTC. Amino acid sequence: CSVWDNPRETQYF.

Here the CDR3 DNA reads TGTGCCAGCAGCAACAGGGGGCCCGAGGCTTTCTTT. Protein: CASSNRGPEAFF. The chain combines TRBV6-6 with TRBJ1-1; 9 positions match TRBD1. The CDR3 covers 12 residues. V lost 6 bases and J lost 11; bases outside the gene matches: 7. CDR1 and CDR2 (germline): MNHNY, SVGAGI (reference sequence).

This rearrangement joins TRBV5-1 to TRBJ2-6; 10 nucleotides align to TRBD1. The CDR3 spans 18 residues. The V gene end was trimmed by 5 bases and the J gene end by 1 base; junction bases not matched to a gene: 9. Germline values: CDR1 SGHRS, CDR2 YFSETQ. The CDR3 here is CASRTTGTGVSGANVLTF. Here the CDR3 DNA reads TGCGCCAGCAGGACAACCGGGACAGGGGTTTCTGGGGCCAACGTCCTGACTTTC.